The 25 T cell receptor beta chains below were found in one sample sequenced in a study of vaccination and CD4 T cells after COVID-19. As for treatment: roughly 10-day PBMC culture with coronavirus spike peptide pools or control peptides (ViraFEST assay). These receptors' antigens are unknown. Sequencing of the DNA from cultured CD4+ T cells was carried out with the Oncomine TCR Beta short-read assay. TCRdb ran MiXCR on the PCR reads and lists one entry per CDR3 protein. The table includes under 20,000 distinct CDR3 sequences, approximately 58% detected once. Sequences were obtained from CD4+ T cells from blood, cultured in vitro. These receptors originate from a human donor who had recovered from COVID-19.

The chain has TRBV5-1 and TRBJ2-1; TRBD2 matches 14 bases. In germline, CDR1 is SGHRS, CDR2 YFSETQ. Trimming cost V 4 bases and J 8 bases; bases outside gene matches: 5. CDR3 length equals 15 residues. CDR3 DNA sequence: TGCGCCAGCAGCACGGGACTAGCGGGAGTCCATGAGCAGTTCTTC. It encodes CASSTGLAGVHEQFF.

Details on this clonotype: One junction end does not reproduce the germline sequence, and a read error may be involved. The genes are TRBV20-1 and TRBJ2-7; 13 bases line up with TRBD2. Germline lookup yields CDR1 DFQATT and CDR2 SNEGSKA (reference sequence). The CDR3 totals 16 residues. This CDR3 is CSASGLAGASAYEQHF. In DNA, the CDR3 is TGCAGTGCTAGTGGACTAGCGGGAGCTAGCGCCTACGAGCAGCACTTC.

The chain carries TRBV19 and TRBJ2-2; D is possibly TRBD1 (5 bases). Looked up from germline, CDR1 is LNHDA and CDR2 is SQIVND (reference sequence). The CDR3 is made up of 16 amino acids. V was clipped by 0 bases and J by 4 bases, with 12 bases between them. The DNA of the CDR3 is TGTGCCAGTAGTATAGATCTATCGCAGGGCACCGGGGAGCTGTTTTTT. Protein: CASSIDLSQGTGELFF.

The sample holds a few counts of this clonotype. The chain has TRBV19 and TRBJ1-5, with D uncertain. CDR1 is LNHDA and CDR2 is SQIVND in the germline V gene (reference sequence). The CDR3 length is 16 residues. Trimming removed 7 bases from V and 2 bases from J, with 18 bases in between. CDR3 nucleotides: TGTGCCAGTACCACTCAGGAGGACGGCGGCAATCAGCCCCAGCATTTT. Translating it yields CASTTQEDGGNQPQHF.

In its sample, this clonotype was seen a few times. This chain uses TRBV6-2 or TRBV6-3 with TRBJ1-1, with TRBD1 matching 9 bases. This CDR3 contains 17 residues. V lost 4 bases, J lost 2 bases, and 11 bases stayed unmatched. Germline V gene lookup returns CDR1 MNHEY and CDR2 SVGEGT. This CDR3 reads CASSSGGTGYGNTEAFF. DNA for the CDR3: TGTGCCAGCAGTTCCGGCGGGACAGGGTACGGAAACACTGAAGCTTTCTTT.

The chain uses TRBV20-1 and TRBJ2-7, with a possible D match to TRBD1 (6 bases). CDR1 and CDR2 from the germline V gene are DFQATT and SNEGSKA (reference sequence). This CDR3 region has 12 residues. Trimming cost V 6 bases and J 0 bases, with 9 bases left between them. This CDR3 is CSARQDSYEQYF. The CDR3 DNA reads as TGCAGTGCACGACAGGACTCCTACGAGCAGTACTTC.

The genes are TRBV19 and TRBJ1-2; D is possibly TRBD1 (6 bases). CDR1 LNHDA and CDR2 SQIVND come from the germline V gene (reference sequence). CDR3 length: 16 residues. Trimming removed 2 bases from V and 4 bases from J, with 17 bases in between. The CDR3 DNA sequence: TGTGCCAGTAGTATAAGTAGCAGGGGCCGGGGCTATGGCTACACCTTC. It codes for CASSISSRGRGYGYTF.

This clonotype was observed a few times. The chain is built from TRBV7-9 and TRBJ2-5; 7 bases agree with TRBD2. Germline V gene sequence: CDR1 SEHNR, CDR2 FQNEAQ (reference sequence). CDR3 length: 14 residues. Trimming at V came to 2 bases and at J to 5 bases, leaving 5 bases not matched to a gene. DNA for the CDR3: TGTGCCAGCAGCTTATTTCACGGGGGGGAGACCCAGTACTTC. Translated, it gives CASSLFHGGETQYF.

The CDR3 loop is CASSFRMFNEQFF. DNA for the CDR3: TGTGCCAGCAGTTTCAGGATGTTTAATGAGCAGTTCTTC. This chain links TRBV27 with TRBJ2-1, with D unclear. Trimming took off 3 bases at V and 7 bases at J, with 10 bases between the two ends. The CDR3 loop spans 13 amino acids. Germline V gives CDR1 MNHEY, CDR2 SMNVEV (reference sequence).

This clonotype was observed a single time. The CDR3 DNA sequence: TGTGCTAGTGGCCGGGGACAGGGGCAGGAGACCCAGTACTTC. It encodes CASGRGQGQETQYF. The chain combines TRBV12-5 with TRBJ2-5; TRBD1 aligns across 10 bases. The V segment lost 6 bases and the J segment 5 bases; nucleotides outside the gene matches: 6. Germline lookup yields CDR1 LGHNT and CDR2 FRNRAP. CDR3 length: 14 residues.

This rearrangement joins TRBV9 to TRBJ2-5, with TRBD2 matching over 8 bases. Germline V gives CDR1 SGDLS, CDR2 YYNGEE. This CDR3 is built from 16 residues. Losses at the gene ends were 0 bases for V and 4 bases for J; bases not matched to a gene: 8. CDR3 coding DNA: TGTGCCAGCAGCGTAGCTGACGGGGGGGCCGCAGAGACCCAGTACTTC. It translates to CASSVADGGAAETQYF.

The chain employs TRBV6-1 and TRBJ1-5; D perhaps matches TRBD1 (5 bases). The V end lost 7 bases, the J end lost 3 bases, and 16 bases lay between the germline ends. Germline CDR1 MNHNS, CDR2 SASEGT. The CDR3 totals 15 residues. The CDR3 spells CASNHHDRINQPQHF. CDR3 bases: TGTGCCAGCAATCATCACGACAGAATCAATCAGCCCCAGCATTTT.

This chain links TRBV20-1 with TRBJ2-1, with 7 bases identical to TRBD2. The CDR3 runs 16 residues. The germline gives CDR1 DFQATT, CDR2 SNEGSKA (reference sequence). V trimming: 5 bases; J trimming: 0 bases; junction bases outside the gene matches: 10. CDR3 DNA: TGCAGTGCTCTACATGCTGGGGGGGGCTCCTACAATGAGCAGTTCTTC. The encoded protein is CSALHAGGGSYNEQFF.

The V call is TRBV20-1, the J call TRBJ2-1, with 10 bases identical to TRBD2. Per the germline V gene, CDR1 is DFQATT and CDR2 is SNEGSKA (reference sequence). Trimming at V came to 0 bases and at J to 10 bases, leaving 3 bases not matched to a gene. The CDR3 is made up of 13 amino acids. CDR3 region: CSARELAGEEQFF. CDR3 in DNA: TGCAGTGCTAGAGAGCTAGCGGGAGAGGAGCAGTTCTTC.

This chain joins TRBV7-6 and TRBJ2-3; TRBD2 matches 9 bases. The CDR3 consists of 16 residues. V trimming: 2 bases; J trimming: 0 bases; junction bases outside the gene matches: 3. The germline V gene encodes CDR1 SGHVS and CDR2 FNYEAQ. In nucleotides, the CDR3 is TGTGCCAGCAGCTTACTAGCGGGACAAAGCACAGATACGCAGTATTTT. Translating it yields CASSLLAGQSTDTQYF.

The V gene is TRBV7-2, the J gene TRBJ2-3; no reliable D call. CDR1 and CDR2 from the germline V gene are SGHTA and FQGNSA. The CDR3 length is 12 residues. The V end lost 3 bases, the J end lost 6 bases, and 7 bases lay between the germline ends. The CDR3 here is CASSFALDTQYF. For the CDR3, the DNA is TGTGCCAGCAGCTTTGCGCTGGATACGCAGTATTTT.

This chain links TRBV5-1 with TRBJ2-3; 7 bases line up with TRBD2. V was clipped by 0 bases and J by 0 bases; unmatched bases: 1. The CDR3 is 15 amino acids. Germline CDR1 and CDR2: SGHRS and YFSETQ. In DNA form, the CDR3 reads TGCGCCAGCAGCTTGGGCGGGGGAAGCACAGATACGCAGTATTTT. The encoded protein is CASSLGGGSTDTQYF.

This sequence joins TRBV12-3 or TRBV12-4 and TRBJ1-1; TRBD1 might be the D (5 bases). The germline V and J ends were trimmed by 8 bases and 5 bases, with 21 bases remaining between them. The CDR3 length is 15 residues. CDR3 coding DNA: TGTGCCAGCGCGGTTAGGGGATGGGCGGAAACTGAAGCTTTCTTT. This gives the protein CASAVRGWAETEAFF.

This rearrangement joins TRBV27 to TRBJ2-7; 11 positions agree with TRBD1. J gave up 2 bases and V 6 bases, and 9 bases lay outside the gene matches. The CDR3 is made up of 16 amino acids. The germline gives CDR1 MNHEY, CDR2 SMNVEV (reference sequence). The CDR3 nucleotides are TGTGCCAGCAGCCCTCGCCGGGACAGGGGGGCCTACGAGCAGTACTTC. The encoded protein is CASSPRRDRGAYEQYF.

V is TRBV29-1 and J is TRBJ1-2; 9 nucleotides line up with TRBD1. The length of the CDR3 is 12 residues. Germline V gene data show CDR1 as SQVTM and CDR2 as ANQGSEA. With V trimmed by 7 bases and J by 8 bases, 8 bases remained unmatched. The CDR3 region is CSGGTGREGYTF. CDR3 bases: TGCAGCGGAGGGACAGGGAGGGAAGGCTACACCTTC.

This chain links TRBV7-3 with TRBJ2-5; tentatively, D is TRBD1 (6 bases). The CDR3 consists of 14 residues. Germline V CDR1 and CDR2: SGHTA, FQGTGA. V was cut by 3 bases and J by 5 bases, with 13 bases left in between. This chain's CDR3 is CASSLDSHSETQYF. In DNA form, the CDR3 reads TGTGCCAGCAGCTTGGACAGCCATAGTGAGACCCAGTACTTC. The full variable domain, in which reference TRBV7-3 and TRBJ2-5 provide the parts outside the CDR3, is GAGVSQTPSNKVTEKGKYVELRCDPISGHTALYWYRQSLGQGPEFLIYFQGTGAADDSGLPNDRFFAVRPEGSVSTLKIQRTERGDSAVYLCASSLDSHSETQYFGPGTRLLVL.

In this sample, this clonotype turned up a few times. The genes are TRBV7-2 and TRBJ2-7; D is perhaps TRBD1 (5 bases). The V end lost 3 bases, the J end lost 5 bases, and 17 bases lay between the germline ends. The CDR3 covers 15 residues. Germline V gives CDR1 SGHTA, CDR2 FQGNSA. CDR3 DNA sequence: TGTGCCAGCAGCTTTTCCGTTGGCAGGGCCAACGAGCAGTACTTC. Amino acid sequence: CASSFSVGRANEQYF. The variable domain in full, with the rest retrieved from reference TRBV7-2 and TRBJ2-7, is GAGVSQSPSNKVTEKGKDVELRCDPISGHTALYWYRQSLGQGLEFLIYFQGNSAPDKSGLPSDRFSAERTGGSVSTLTIQRTQQEDSAVYLCASSFSVGRANEQYFGPGTRLTVT.

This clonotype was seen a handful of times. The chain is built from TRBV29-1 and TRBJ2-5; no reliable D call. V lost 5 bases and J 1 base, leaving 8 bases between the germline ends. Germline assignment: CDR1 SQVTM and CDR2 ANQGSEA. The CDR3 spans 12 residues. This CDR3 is CSVRYSQETQYF. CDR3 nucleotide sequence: TGCAGCGTTCGGTACAGCCAAGAGACCCAGTACTTC.

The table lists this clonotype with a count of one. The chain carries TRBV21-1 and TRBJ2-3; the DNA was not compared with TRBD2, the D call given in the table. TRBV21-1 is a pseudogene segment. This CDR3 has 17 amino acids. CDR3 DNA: TGTGCCAGCAGCAAAGAGTTACGGGAGTCCCCCACAGATACGCAGTATTTT. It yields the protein CASSKELRESPTDTQYF.

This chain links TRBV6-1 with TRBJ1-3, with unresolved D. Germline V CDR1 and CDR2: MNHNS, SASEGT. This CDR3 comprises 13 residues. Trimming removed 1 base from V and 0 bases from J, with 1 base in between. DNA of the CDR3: TGTGCCAGCAGTGAAGTCTCTGGAAACACCATATATTTT. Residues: CASSEVSGNTIYF.